The 9 T cell receptor beta chains in this list originate from one sample, sequenced in a study of OX40 agonist ivuxolimab in advanced cancers. Clones were sequenced by immunoSEQ multiplex PCR, and TCRdb holds only the in-frame ones, with some missing. The table lists more than 55,000 clones, about 84% of them singletons. Source: CD4+ or CD8+ T cells sorted from blood, taken in a trial of the OX40 agonist ivuxolimab. The receptors come from an adult with an advanced solid tumor such as melanoma, head and neck, liver or kidney cancer.

V is TRBV7-2 and J is TRBJ1-1; no definite D call. V lost 5 bases and J 1 base, leaving 8 bases between the germline ends. Germline CDR1 is SGHTA and CDR2 is FQGNSA. The CDR3 extends over 13 amino acids. CDR3 sequence (DNA): TGTGCCAGCAGCCGACCCCCGAACACTGAAGCTTTCTTT. Amino acid sequence: CASSRPPNTEAFF.

This chain joins TRBV5-6 and TRBJ2-5; unclear D gene. This CDR3 is built from 15 residues. Germline CDR1 SGHDT, CDR2 YYEEEE. Trimming left V 4 bases short and J 1 base short, with 14 bases between. CDR3 amino acids: CASSLDTGPQETQYF. DNA of the CDR3: TGTGCCAGCAGCCTGGATACGGGCCCCCAAGAGACCCAGTACTTC.

The chain carries TRBV5-1 and TRBJ2-3; 12 nucleotides match TRBD2. Trimming took 4 bases from V and 0 from J; bases not matched to a gene: 3. Germline CDR1 reads SGHRS; CDR2 reads YFSETQ. This CDR3 is built from 16 residues. DNA for the CDR3: TGCGCCAGCAGCCCAGGGACTAGCGGGAGCACAGATACGCAGTATTTT. Residues: CASSPGTSGSTDTQYF.

The chain recombines TRBV9 with TRBJ2-1; either TRBD1 or TRBD2 may supply D (5 bases each). The CDR3 is 15 amino acids. V lost 0 bases to trimming and J lost 4 bases, with 11 bases between them. The germline V gene has CDR1 SGDLS and CDR2 YYNGEE. CDR3 region: CASSVDIGTYNEQFF. Here the CDR3 DNA reads TGTGCCAGCAGCGTAGATATTGGGACGTACAATGAGCAGTTCTTC.

This clone has just one count. The chain has TRBV19 and TRBJ2-2; the match to TRBD1 covers 7 bases. CDR1 LNHDA and CDR2 SQIVND come from the germline V gene (reference sequence). There are 14 residues in the CDR3. V shed 5 bases, J shed 0 bases, and the junction held 0 bases outside the gene matches. The CDR3 DNA sequence: TGTGCCAGTAGTGGACAGGCGAACACCGGGGAGCTGTTTTTT. It translates to CASSGQANTGELFF. Filled out from reference TRBV19 and TRBJ2-2, the complete variable domain reads DGGITQSPKYLFRKEGQNVTLSCEQNLNHDAMYWYRQDPGQGLRLIYYSQIVNDFQKGDIAEGYSVSREKKESFPLTVTSAQKNPTAFYLCASSGQANTGELFFGEGSRLTVL.

As regards this clone: Other nucleotide sequences from this sample produce the same CDR3. The chain carries TRBV5-1 and TRBJ2-7; the match to TRBD2 covers 12 bases. V was clipped by 0 bases and J by 2 bases; unmatched bases: 0. CDR1 and CDR2 (germline): SGHRS, YFSETQ. The CDR3 is 15 amino acids. In DNA, the CDR3 is TGCGCCAGCAGCTTGGGACTAGCGGGGGCCTACGAGCAGTACTTC. Its protein product is CASSLGLAGAYEQYF. Supplemented by reference TRBV5-1 and TRBJ2-7, the full variable domain reads KAGVTQTPRYLIKTRGQQVTLSCSPISGHRSVSWYQQTPGQGLQFLFEYFSETQRNKGNFPGRFSGRQFSNSRSEMNVSTLELGDSALYLCASSLGLAGAYEQYFGPGTRLTVT.

CDR3 sequence reads: CASSKGLAIRQETQYF. The CDR3 nucleotides read TGCGCCAGCAGCAAGGGACTAGCGATTCGCCAAGAGACCCAGTACTTC. The chain recombines TRBV5-1 with TRBJ2-5; 10 positions match TRBD2. The V segment lost 4 bases and the J segment 1 base; nucleotides outside the gene matches: 7. Per germline, CDR1 SGHRS and CDR2 YFSETQ. The CDR3 covers 16 residues.

The CDR3 region is CSGYTSGDRSYNEQFF. The CDR3 nucleotides are TGCAGCGGCTACACTAGCGGAGACCGCTCCTACAATGAGCAGTTCTTC. The V gene is TRBV29-1, the J gene TRBJ2-1; TRBD2 agrees at 8 bases. V trimming: 7 bases; J trimming: 0 bases; junction bases outside the gene matches: 11. Germline V gene sequence: CDR1 SQVTM, CDR2 ANQGSEA. The CDR3 contains 16 residues.

The V gene is TRBV11-2, the J gene TRBJ1-1, with 10 bases matching TRBD1. Germline-derived CDR1 and CDR2 are SGHAT and FQNNGV. The CDR3 loop spans 17 amino acids. The trim removed 2 bases at V and 4 bases at J, leaving 10 bases unmatched. The chain's CDR3 is CASSLPTRDRGVTEAFF. The CDR3 region has the DNA TGTGCCAGCAGCTTACCTACCAGGGACAGGGGAGTCACTGAAGCTTTCTTT. Combining the CDR3 with reference TRBV11-2 and TRBJ1-1 gives the whole variable domain EAGVAQSPRYKIIEKRQSVAFWCNPISGHATLYWYQQILGQGPKLLIQFQNNGVVDDSQLPKDRFSAERLKGVDSTLKIQPAKLEDSAVYLCASSLPTRDRGVTEAFFGQGTRLTVV.